This T cell receptor beta chain was identified in a study of blood T cells in healthy people across ages (dated by TCRdb to the mid-2010s). For context, the study as a whole: In model experiments, template switching captured about one uniquely barcoded TCR beta cDNA molecule for every two T cells. Using deep sequencing normalized with unique cDNA molecular identifiers, the study measured how TCR beta repertoire diversity changes with age. Using the same blood draw, the study looked at two additional independent replicas of 1 million unique cDNA reads for two donors, one aged 18 to 29 and the other aged 80 or older. The donors were divided into four age groups: young (average roughly 17 years), middle-aged (approximately 39), aged (around 67) and long-lived (roughly 88).

The donors were 40 or so Caucasian individuals from Russia, aged roughly 6 to 100 years, who were systemically healthy. Ten milliliters of peripheral blood were drawn from each donor into EDTA-treated Vacutainer tubes. Ficoll-Paque density-gradient centrifugation was used to isolate PBMCs, with at least 6 million obtained per sample. Trizol reagent was used to extract total RNA from PBMCs, with at least 5.5 micrograms per sample. For every donor, flow cytometry on a PBMC aliquot measured the percentage of naive CD45RAhigh/CD27high T cells. About this clonotype itself: Its binding antigen is unknown. There are no base qualities to consult, and no much larger clone falls within one base.

Library prep was done by 5' RACE. This sample was sequenced with an Illumina HiSeq 2500. A second about 7 to 12 cycle PCR used a sample-barcoded 5' primer and a J-beta primer mix. A unique molecular identifier was introduced onto each TCR beta cDNA molecule by a template-switch 5' adaptor carrying 12 random nucleotides. Each sample yielded at least 2.5 million CDR3-containing paired-end reads. The Mint cDNA synthesis kit, primed by a TRBC-specific oligonucleotide, was used to synthesize first-strand cDNA from all RNA. Following uracil-DNA glycosylase treatment, all cDNA underwent a first 18-cycle PCR with the universal primers M1SS and BC2_uni_R. For the original study's pipeline: For normalization, 1 million high-quality reads, each with a distinct molecular identifier, were randomly selected from each sample. Instead of being binned into consensus sequences, reads that shared molecular identifiers were thrown out. MiTCR, run with a Q25 quality threshold and the strictest error-elimination algorithm, handled CDR3 identification, clonotype clustering and error correction. A nonparametric unseen species model with Euler transformation was used to estimate lower-bound total TCR beta diversity. The public reads were reprocessed in TCRdb via fastp at Q25 and MiXCR, keeping in-frame beta chains. A single entry per CDR3 protein holds the most common genes and DNA from its merged rows. The V and J calls and clone size come from TCRdb's table, not from the authors' own analysis. The sample has 450,000 to 650,000 distinct CDR3 sequences on record, 20% to 30% of them singletons. The top ten hold less than 9% of the sample.

General conclusions and limits of the study: Donor CMV infection status was unknown, potentially confounding age-related changes in expanded clonotypes. Conclusive comparison of naive and antigen-experienced compartments was prevented by the profiling of bulk unsorted PBMCs. Estimates of total diversity based on one million sequenced T cells were regarded as lower bounds and as underestimates. Observed TCR beta diversity per million T cells fell roughly linearly with age, and a significant reduction was already apparent by age about 36. A strong correlation was found between observed TCR beta diversity and the percentage of naive T cells measured by flow cytometry. The long-lived group showed more naive CD4+ T cells, fewer expanded clones and increased TCR diversity than the aged group, suggesting age selection.

Including cysteine and phenylalanine, the CDR3 has 15 amino acids. The read is trimmed to its CDR3 DNA, 45 bases read in frame from base 1. V lost 2 bases and J lost 5 bases, and the count of bases not matched to a germline gene is 3. From the germline V gene, CDR1 is SGHAT and CDR2 is FQNNGV. These data were likewise used in another study, on T cells of mothers and their children. The second study, in turn, reports: Nine systemically healthy Caucasian individuals, comprising three mothers and their six children, were included as donors. cDNA synthesis used all of the extracted RNA, with roughly 1.5 ug of RNA in each 15 ul reaction. In the second PCR, sample barcodes and 2-4 random nucleotides were introduced via the M1S primer. Over 8.5 million TCR beta CDR3 reads were obtained for each mother, and millions of reads were obtained for each child. TCR recombination output is similarly shaped by thymic selection in related and unrelated pairs, with a minor effect exerted by inherited differences. Related mother-child pairs always showed normalized repertoire overlap that was slightly higher than in unrelated mother-child pairs, though the difference was never significant. With a sensitivity of approximately 92 clones per million clonotypes, no persistent microchimeric T cell clones were detected. Deep NGS was used in the study to compare the TCR beta repertoires of mothers and children and to look for features that separate related mother-child pairs from unrelated individuals. The mean age was roughly 40 +/- 4 years for the mothers and about 10 +/- 4 years for the children. Libraries were sequenced on Illumina HiSeq 2000 with 100+100 nt paired-end reads after adapter ligation with NEBNext reagents. Mother and child libraries were prepared a month apart and sequenced in separate runs to prevent cross-contamination. Between about 500,000 and 2,100,000 distinct TCR beta clonotypes were identified per donor. Naive TCR beta clonotypes were estimated from low-frequency clonotypes matched to each donor's FACS-determined naive share, without sorting.

Source material: blood. Here the chain combines TRBV11-2 and TRBJ2-2; a stretch of 9 junction bases matches TRBD1. This TCR derives from a boy aged 5-17 years in good health. CDR3 protein: CASSLRDRVTGELFF. The DNA sequence is TGTGCCAGCAGCTTAAGGGACAGGGTAACCGGGGAGCTGTTTTTT.